These 2 T cell receptor beta chains were all obtained from the same sample, sequenced in a study of blood T cell repertoires in COVID-19. TCRdb keeps only in-frame clones here, not all; method: immunoSEQ multiplex PCR. The table lists fewer than 250,000 clones, around four fifths of them singletons. Sequencing was carried out using peripheral blood. Receptor source: a woman aged 55-70 years with active or convalescent COVID-19.

The chain employs TRBV6-6 and TRBJ2-3; 11 bases align to TRBD2. The trim removed 6 bases at V and 9 bases at J, leaving 11 bases unmatched. The CDR3 covers 15 residues. Germline values: CDR1 MNHNY, CDR2 SVGAGI (reference sequence). This chain's CDR3 is CASSPSGGQGGTQYF. CDR3 in DNA: TGTGCCAGCAGCCCTAGCGGGGGGCAAGGGGGAACGCAGTATTTT.

The J gene is TRBJ1-1, the V gene TRBV11-2, with TRBD1 matching over 7 bases. The germline CDR1 and CDR2 sequences are SGHAT and FQNNGV. With V trimmed by 1 base and J by 4 bases, 0 bases remained unmatched. The CDR3 covers 13 residues. Here the CDR3 DNA reads TGTGCCAGCAGCTTAGGACAGGGCACTGAAGCTTTCTTT. Residues: CASSLGQGTEAFF.